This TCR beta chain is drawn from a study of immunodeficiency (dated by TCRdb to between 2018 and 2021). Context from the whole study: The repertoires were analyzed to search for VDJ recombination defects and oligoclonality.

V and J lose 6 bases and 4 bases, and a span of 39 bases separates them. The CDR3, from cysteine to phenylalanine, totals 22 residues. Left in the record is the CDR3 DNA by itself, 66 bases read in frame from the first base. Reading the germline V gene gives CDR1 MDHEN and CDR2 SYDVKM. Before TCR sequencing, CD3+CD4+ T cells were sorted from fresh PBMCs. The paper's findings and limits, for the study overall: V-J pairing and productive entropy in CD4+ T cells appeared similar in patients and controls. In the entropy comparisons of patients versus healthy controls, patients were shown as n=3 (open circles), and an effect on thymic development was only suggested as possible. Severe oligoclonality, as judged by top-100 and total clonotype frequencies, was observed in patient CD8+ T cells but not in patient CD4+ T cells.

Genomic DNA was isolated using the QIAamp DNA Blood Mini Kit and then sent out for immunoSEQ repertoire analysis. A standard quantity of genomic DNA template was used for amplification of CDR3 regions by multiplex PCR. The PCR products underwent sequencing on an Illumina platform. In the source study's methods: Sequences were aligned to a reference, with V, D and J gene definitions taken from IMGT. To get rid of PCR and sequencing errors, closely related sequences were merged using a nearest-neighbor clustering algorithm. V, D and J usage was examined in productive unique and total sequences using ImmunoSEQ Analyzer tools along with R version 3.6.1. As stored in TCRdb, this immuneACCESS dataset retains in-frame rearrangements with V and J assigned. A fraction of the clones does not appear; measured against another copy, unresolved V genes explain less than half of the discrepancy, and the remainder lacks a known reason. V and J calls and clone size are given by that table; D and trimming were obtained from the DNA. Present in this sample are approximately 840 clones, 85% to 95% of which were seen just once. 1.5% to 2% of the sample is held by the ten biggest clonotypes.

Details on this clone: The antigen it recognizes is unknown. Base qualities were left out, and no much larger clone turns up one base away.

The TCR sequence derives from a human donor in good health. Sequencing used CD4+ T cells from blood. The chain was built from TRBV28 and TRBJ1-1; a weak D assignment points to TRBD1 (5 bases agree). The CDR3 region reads CASSPFPIGGEFRAGTGTEAFF. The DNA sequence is TGTGCCAGCAGCCCCTTTCCTATCGGGGGGGAGTTTCGGGCAGGGACGGGCACTGAAGCTTTCTTT.